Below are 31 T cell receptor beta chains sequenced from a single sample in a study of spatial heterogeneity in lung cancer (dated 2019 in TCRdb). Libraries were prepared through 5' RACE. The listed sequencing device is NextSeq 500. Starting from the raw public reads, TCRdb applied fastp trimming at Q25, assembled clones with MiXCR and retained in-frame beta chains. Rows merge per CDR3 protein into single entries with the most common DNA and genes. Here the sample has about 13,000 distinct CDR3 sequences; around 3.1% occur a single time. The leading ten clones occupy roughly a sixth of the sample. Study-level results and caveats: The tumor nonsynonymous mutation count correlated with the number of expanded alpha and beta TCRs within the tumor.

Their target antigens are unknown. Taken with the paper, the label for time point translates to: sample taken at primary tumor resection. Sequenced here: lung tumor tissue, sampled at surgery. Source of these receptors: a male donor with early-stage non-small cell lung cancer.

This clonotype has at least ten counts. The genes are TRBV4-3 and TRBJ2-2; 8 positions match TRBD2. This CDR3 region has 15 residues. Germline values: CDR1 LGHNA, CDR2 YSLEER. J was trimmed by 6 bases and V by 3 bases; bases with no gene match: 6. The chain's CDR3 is CASSQERGWPGELFF. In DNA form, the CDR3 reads TGCGCCAGCAGCCAGGAGCGGGGGTGGCCCGGGGAGCTGTTTTTT.

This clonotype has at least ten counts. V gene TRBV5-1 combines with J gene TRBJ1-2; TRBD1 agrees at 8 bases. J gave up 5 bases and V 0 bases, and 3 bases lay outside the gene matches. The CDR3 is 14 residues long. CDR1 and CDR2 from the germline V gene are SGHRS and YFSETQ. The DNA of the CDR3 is TGCGCCAGCAGCTTGGAGGGACAGGAGTATGGCTACACCTTC. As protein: CASSLEGQEYGYTF.

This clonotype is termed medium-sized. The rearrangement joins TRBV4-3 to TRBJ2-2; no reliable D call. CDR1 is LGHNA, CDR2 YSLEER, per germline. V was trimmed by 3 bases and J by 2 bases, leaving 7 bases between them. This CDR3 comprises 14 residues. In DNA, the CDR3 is TGCGCCAGCAGCCAGACTGGAAACACCGGGGAGCTGTTTTTT. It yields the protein CASSQTGNTGELFF.

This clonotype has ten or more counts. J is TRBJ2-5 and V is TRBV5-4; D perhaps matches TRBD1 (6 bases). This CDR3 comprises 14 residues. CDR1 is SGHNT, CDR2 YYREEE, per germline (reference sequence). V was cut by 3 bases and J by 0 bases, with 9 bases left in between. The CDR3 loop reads CASSWTEYQETQYF. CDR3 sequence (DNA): TGTGCCAGCAGCTGGACAGAGTACCAAGAGACCCAGTACTTC. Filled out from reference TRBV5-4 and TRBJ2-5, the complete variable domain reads ETGVTQSPTHLIKTRGQQVTLRCSSQSGHNTVSWYQQALGQGPQFIFQYYREEENGRGNFPPRFSGLQFPNYSSELNVNALELDDSALYLCASSWTEYQETQYFGPGTRLLVL.

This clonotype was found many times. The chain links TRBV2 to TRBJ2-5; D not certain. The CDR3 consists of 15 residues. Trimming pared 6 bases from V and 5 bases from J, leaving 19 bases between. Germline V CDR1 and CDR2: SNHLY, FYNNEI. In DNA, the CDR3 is TGTGCCAGCAGGGGCCTGTCTCTCCAGTGGGAGACCCAGTACTTC. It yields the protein CASRGLSLQWETQYF. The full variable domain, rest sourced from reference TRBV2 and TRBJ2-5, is EPEVTQTPSHQVTQMGQEVILRCVPISNHLYFYWYRQILGQKVEFLVSFYNNEISEKSEIFDDQFSVERPDGSNFTLKIRSTKLEDSAMYFCASRGLSLQWETQYFGPGTRLLVL.

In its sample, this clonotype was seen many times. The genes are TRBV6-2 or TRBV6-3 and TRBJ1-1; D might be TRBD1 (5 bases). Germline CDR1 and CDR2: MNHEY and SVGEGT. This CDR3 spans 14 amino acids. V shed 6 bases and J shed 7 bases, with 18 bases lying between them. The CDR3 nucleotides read TGTGCCAGCAGGCCCCAGGGCGGGCTCATTGAAGCTTTCTTT. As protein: CASRPQGGLIEAFF.

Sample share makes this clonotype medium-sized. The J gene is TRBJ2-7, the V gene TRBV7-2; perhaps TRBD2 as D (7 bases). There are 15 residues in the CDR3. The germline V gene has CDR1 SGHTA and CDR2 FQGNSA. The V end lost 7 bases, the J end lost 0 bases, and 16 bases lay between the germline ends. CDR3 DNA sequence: TGTGCCAGCAACACGGGCGGGGGCGGCTCCTACGAGCAGTACTTC. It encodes CASNTGGGGSYEQYF. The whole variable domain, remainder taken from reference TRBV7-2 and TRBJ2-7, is GAGVSQSPSNKVTEKGKDVELRCDPISGHTALYWYRQSLGQGLEFLIYFQGNSAPDKSGLPSDRFSAERTGGSVSTLTIQRTQQEDSAVYLCASNTGGGGSYEQYFGPGTRLTVT.

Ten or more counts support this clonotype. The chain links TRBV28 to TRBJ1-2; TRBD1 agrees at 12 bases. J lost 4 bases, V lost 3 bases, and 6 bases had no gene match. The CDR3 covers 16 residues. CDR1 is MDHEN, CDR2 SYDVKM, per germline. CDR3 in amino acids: CASSLAGQGAGYGYTF. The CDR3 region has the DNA TGTGCCAGCAGTTTGGCGGGACAGGGGGCGGGCTATGGCTACACCTTC.

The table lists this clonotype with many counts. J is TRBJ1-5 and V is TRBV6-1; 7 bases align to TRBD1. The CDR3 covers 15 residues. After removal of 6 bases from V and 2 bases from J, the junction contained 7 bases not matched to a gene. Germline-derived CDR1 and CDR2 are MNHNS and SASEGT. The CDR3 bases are TGTGCCAGCAGATATGGACAGGAGGGCAATCAGCCCCAGCATTTT. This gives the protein CASRYGQEGNQPQHF.

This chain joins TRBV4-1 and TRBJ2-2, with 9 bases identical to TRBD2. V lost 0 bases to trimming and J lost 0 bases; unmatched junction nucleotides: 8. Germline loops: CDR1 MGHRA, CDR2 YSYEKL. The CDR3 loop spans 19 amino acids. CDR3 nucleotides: TGCGCCAGCAGCCAAGATCCCTCGCTAGCGGGGTCGAACACCGGGGAGCTGTTTTTT. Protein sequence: CASSQDPSLAGSNTGELFF.

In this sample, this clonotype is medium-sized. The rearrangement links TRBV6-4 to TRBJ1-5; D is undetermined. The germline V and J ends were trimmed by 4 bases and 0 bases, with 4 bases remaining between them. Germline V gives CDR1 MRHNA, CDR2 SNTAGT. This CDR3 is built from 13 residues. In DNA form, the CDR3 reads TGTGCCAGCAGTGGAGATAGCAATCAGCCCCAGCATTTT. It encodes CASSGDSNQPQHF.

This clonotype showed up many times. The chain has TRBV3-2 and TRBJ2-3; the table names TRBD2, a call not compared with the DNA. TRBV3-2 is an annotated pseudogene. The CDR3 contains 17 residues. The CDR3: CASSQGCGGADTDTQYF. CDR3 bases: TGTGCCAGCAGCCAAGGTTGCGGGGGGGCCGACACAGATACGCAGTATTTT.

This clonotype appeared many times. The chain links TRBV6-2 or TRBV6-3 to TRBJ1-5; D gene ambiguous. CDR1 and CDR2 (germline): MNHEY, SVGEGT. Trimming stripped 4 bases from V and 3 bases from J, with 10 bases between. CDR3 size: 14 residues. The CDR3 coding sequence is TGTGCCAGCAGTTTCATCAGCACCAATCAGCCCCAGCATTTT. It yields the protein CASSFISTNQPQHF.

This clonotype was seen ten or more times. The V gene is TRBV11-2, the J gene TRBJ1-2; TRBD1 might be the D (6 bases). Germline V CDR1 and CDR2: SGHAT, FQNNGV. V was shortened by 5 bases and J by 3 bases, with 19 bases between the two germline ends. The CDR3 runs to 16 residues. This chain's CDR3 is CASSPSDSLTHYGYTF. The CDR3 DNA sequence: TGTGCCAGCAGCCCATCGGACAGCTTGACTCACTATGGCTACACCTTC.

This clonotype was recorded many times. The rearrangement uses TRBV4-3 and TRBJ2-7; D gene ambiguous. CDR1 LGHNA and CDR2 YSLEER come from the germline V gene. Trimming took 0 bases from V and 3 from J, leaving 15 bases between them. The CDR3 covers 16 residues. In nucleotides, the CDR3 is TGCGCCAGCAGCCAAGATCTTGGCAAAGCTGGCTACGAGCAGTACTTC. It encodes CASSQDLGKAGYEQYF.

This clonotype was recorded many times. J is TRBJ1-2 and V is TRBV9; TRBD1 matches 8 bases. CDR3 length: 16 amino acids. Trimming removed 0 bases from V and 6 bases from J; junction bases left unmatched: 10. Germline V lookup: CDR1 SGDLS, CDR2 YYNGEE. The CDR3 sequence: CASSVEAGGKMDGYTF. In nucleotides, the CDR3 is TGTGCCAGCAGCGTAGAGGCAGGGGGCAAAATGGATGGCTACACCTTC. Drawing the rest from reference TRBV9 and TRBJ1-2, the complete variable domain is DSGVTQTPKHLITATGQRVTLRCSPRSGDLSVYWYQQSLDQGLQFLIQYYNGEERAKGNILERFSAQQFPDLHSELNLSSLELGDSALYFCASSVEAGGKMDGYTFGSGTRLTVV.

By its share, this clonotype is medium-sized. This chain's CDR3 is CASSQGVGYGSPLHF. As DNA, the CDR3 is TGTGCCAGCAGCCAAGGGGTCGGTTACGGTTCACCCCTCCACTTT. The chain employs TRBV3-1 and TRBJ1-6; D is unresolved. V was cut by 1 base and J by 9 bases, with 13 bases left in between. The CDR3 extends over 15 amino acids. Germline assignment: CDR1 LGHDT and CDR2 YNNKEL (reference sequence).

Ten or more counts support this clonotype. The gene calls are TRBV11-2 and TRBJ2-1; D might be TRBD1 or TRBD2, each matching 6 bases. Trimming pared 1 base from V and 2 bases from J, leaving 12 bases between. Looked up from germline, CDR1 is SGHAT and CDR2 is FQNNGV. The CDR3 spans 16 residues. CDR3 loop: CASSLGGAGAYNEQFF. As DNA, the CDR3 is TGTGCCAGCAGCTTAGGCGGGGCAGGGGCCTACAATGAGCAGTTCTTC.

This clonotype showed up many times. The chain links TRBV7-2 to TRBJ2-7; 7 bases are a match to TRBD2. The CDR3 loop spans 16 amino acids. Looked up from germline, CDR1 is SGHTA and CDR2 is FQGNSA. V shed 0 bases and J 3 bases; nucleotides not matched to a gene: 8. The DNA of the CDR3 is TGTGCCAGCAGCTTAGCGGTGTCTAGCGGATACTACGAGCAGTACTTC. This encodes CASSLAVSSGYYEQYF.

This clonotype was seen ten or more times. Written as DNA, the CDR3 is TGTGCCAGCAGTAACTGGGGGGGCCTCAACACTGAAGCTTTCTTT. It specifies CASSNWGGLNTEAFF. The rearrangement uses TRBV25-1 and TRBJ1-1; TRBD1 is a possible D gene (6 bases). CDR3 length: 15 amino acids. CDR1 and CDR2 from the germline V gene are MGHDK and SYGVNS. V dropped 5 bases and J dropped 2 bases, with 15 bases sitting between them.

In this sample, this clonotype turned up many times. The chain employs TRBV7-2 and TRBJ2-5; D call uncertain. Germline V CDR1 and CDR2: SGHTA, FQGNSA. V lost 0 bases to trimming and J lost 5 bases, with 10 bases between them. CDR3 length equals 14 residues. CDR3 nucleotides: TGTGCCAGCAGCTTAGCGCTCGGCAGGGAGACCCAGTACTTC. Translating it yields CASSLALGRETQYF.

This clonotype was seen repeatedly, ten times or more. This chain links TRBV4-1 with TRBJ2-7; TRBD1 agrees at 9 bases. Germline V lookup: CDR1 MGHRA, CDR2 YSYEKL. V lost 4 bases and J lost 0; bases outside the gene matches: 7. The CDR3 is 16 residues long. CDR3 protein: CASSRTGQGPSYEQYF. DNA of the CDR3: TGCGCCAGCAGCCGAACTGGACAGGGGCCCTCCTACGAGCAGTACTTC.

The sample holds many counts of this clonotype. The CDR3 protein is CATSDIDTLCEQYF. The CDR3 DNA sequence: TGTGCCACCAGTGATATTGATACGTTGTGCGAGCAGTACTTC. This chain connects TRBV24-1 to TRBJ2-7; no clear D. The CDR3 extends over 14 amino acids. The germline gives CDR1 KGHDR, CDR2 SFDVKD. Deletions cut 3 bases from V and 6 bases from J, with 14 bases between.

CDR3: CASSPSPGLTTDTQYF. CDR3 DNA: TGCGCCAGCAGCCCCTCTCCGGGACTAACCACAGATACGCAGTATTTT. The V gene is TRBV5-1, the J gene TRBJ2-3; 7 bases fit TRBD2. The CDR3 is 16 residues long. Germline trimming cut 4 bases from V and 2 bases from J; bases unmatched to any gene: 10. Germline-derived CDR1 and CDR2 are SGHRS and YFSETQ.

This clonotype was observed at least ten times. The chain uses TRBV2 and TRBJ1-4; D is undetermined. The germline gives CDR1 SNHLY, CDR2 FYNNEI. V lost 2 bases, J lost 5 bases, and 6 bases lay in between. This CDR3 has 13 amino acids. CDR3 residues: CASSESGNEKLFF. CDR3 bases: TGTGCCAGCAGTGAATCGGGGAATGAAAAACTGTTTTTT.

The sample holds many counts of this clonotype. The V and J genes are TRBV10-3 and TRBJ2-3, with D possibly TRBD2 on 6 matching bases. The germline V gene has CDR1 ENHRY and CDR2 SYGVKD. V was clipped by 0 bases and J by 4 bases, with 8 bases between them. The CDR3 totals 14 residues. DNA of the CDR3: TGTGCCATCAGTGAGTCGCGGGGTTCAGATACGCAGTATTTT. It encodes CAISESRGSDTQYF.

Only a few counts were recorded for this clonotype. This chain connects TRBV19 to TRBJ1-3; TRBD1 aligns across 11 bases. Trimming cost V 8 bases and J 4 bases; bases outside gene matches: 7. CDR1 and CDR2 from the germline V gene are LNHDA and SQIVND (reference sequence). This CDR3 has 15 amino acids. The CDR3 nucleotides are TGTGCCAGTGGACAGGGGGCGAAGTCCGGAAACACCATATATTTT. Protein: CASGQGAKSGNTIYF.

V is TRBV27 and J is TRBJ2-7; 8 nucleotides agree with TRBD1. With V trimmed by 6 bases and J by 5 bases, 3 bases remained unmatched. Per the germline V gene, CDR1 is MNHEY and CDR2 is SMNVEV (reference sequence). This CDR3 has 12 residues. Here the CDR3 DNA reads TGTGCCAGCAGGGACAGGGTGGACGAGCAGTACTTC. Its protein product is CASRDRVDEQYF.

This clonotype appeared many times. CDR3 DNA: TGTGCCAGCAGCCCCGGGGGCACAGATACGCAGTATTTT. Its translation is CASSPGGTDTQYF. This rearrangement joins TRBV28 to TRBJ2-3; D might be TRBD2 (5 bases). Trimming took off 6 bases at V and 1 base at J, with 8 bases between the two ends. The CDR3 contains 13 residues. Germline loops: CDR1 MDHEN, CDR2 SYDVKM.

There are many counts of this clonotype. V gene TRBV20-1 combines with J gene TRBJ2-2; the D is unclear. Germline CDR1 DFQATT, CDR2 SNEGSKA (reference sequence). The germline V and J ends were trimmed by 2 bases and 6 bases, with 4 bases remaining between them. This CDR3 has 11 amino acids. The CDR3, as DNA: TGCAGTGCTAGAAAACCCGGGGAGCTGTTTTTT. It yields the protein CSARKPGELFF.

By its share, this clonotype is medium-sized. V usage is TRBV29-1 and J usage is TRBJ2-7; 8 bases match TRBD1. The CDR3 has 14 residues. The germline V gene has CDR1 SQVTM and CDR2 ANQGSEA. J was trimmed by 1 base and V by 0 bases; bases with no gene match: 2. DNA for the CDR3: TGCAGCGTTGAAGAAGGACAGGGATCCTACGAGCAGTACTTC. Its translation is CSVEEGQGSYEQYF.